The sequence of this T cell receptor beta chain was determined in a study of post-analysis software for immune sequencing data. With regard to this clonotype: Its antigen is still unknown.

Libraries were made from TCR beta cDNA, and they carried unique molecular identifiers. From the PCR reads, TCRdb called clonotypes with MiXCR, one entry per CDR3 protein. The table shows 180,000 or so distinct CDR3 sequences, with 29% occurring only once. Germline V gives CDR1 GTSNPN, CDR2 SVGIG (reference sequence). The V and J ends lost 3 bases and 4 bases, in that order; junction bases with no gene match: 5. CDR3 length equals 14 residues. Points from the study as a whole: Controls had lower frequencies than patients of four or five TRBV segments, which included TRBV5-6, TRBV5-1 and TRBV20-1.

This receptor was taken from a girl under 18 with multiple sclerosis. The sequencing input was blood. This sequence joins TRBV30 and TRBJ1-2, with 10 nucleotides matching TRBD1. DNA for the CDR3: TGTGCCTGGAGGGGGACAGGGGAAGGCTATGGCTACACCTTC. Protein: CAWRGTGEGYGYTF.